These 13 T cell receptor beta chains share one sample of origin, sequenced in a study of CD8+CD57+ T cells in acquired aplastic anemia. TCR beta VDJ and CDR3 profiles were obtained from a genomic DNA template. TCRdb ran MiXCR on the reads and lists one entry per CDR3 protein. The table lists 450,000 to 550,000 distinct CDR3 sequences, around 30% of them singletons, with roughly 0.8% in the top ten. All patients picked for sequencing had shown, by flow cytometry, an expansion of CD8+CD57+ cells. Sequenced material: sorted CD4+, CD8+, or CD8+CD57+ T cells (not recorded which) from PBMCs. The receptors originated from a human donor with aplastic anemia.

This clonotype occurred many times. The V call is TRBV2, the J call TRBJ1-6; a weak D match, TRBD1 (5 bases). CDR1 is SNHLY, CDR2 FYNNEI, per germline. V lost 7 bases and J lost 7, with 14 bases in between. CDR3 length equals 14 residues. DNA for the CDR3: TGTGCCAGCACTTCGGGGGGGAGGAATTCACCCCTCCACTTT. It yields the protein CASTSGGRNSPLHF.

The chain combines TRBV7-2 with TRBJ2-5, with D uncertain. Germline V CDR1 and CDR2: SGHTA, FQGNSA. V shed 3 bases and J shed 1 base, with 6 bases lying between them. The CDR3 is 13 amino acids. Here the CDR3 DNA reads TGTGCCAGCAGCTTTCACCTCCAAGAGACCCAGTACTTC. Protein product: CASSFHLQETQYF.

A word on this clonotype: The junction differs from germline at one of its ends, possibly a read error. The CDR3 DNA reads TGTACCAGCGGGATGGGACAGCAATTCTACAATGAGCAGTTCTTC. Translated, it gives CTSGMGQQFYNEQFF. J is TRBJ2-7 and V is TRBV7-3; D tentatively fits TRBD1 or TRBD2 (7 bases each). The J call could be wrong; TRBJ2-1 is a better fit for the DNA end. There are 15 residues in the CDR3. In germline, CDR1 is SGHTA, CDR2 FQGTGA.

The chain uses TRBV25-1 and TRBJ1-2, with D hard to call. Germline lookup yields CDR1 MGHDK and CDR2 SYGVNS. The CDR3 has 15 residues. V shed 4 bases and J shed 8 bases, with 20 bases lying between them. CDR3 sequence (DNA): TGTGCCAGCAGTGCTAGCGGGCCATACACCGGAGGCTACACCTTC. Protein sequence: CASSASGPYTGGYTF.

CDR3 amino acids: CSVRGQGLSNTEAFF. In DNA form, the CDR3 reads TGCAGTGTTCGGGGACAGGGGCTATCGAACACTGAAGCTTTCTTT. The chain carries TRBV20-1 and TRBJ1-1; 10 nucleotides line up with TRBD1. Germline V gives CDR1 DFQATT, CDR2 SNEGSKA (reference sequence). V shed 7 bases and J 1 base; nucleotides not matched to a gene: 9. The CDR3 has 15 amino acids.

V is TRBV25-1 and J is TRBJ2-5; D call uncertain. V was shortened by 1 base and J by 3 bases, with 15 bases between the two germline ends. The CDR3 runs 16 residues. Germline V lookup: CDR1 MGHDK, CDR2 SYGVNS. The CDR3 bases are TGTGCCAGCAGTGAATCTGGACGACGGGCTAAAGAGACCCAGTACTTC. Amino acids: CASSESGRRAKETQYF.

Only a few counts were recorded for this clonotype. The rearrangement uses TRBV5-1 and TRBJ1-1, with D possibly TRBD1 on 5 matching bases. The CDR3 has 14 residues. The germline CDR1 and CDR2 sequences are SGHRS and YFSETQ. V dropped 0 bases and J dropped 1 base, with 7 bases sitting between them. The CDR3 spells CASSLEGSNTEAFF. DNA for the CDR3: TGCGCCAGCAGCTTGGAGGGGTCGAACACTGAAGCTTTCTTT.

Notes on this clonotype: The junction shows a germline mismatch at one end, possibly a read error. The chain's CDR3 is CASSQAVENEKLFF. CDR3 DNA sequence: TGTGCCAGCAGCCAAGCAGTGGAGAATGAAAAGCTGTTTTTT. V and J are TRBV4-2 and TRBJ1-4; D uncertain. Per the germline V gene, CDR1 is LGHNA and CDR2 is YNFKEQ. The CDR3 is 14 amino acids.

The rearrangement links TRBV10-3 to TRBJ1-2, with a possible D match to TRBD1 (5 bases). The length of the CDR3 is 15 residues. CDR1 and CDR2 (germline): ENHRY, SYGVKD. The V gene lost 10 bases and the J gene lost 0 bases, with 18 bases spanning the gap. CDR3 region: CASRTGGGANYGYTF. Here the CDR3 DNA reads TGTGCCAGCAGAACCGGGGGGGGGGCTAACTATGGCTACACCTTC.

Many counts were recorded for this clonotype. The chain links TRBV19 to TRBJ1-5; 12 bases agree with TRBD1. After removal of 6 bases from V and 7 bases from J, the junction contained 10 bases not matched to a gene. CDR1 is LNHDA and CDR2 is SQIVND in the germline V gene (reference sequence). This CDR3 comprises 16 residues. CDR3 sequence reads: CASRNTGTGGQQPQHF. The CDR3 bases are TGTGCCAGTAGGAACACCGGGACAGGGGGCCAGCAGCCCCAGCATTTT.

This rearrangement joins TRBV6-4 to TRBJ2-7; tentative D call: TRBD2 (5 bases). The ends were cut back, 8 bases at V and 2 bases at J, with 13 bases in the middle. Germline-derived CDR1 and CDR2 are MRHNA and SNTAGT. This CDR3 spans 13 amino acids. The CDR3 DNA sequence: TGTGCCAGCGATAGAGTGACTACCTACGAGCAGTACTTC. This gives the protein CASDRVTTYEQYF.

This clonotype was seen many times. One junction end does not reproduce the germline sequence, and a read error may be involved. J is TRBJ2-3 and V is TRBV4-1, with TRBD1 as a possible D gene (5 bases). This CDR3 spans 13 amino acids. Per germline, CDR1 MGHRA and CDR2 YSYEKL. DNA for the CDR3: TGTGCCAGCAGCCAAGGGGCCACAGATACGCAGTATTTT. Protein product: CASSQGATDTQYF.

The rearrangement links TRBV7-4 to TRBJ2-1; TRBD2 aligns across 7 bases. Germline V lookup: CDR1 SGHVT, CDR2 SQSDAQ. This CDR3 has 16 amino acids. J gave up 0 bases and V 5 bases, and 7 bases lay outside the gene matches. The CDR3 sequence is CASSGAREGSYNEQFF. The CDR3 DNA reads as TGTGCCAGCAGCGGGGCAAGGGAGGGCTCCTACAATGAGCAGTTCTTC.